This is a list of T cell receptor beta chains from one sample in a study of T cell responses to AZD1222 COVID-19 vaccine. Assay: immunoSEQ multiplex PCR; the TCRdb copy retains only in-frame clones and omits some. The table has 43,000 or so clones, 90% seen once. The source material was peripheral blood, sampled 28 days after the second AZD1222 dose. These receptor sequences come from an adult who received the AZD1222 COVID-19 vaccine. The CDR3 runs from the conserved cysteine through the conserved F or W. D genes are given only for firm matches. Rows give clone size only sometimes, using once, few, many, or a class for an expanded clone.

J gene | V gene | D gene | clone size | CDR3 DNA | CDR3 protein
TRBJ1-1 | TRBV2 | . | . | TGTGCCAGCAGTGACGGGGGCATGAACACTGAAGCTTTCTTT | CASSDGGMNTEAFF
TRBJ1-6 | TRBV10-3 | . | . | TGTGCCATCAGTGACAGCCAGGGCCCTTCACCCCTCCACTTT | CAISDSQGPSPLHF
TRBJ2-2 | TRBV7-8 | TRBD2 | . | TGTGCCAGCAGCACCGAGCGGGGGCCAAACACCGGGGAGCTGTTTTTT | CASSTERGPNTGELFF
TRBJ2-1 | TRBV5-5 | TRBD1 | once | TGTGCCAGCAGCTGGGGGACAGGGAGCAATGAGCAGTTCTTC | CASSWGTGSNEQFF
TRBJ1-1 | TRBV5-6 | . | . | TGTGCCAGCAGCTCAACAGGGAGTGACACTGAAGCTTTCTTT | CASSSTGSDTEAFF
TRBJ2-7 | TRBV6-5 | TRBD2 | . | TGTGCCAGCAGCCCCCTAGCGGGGGGGGCCTACGAGCAGTACTTC | CASSPLAGGAYEQYF
TRBJ1-4 | TRBV6-6 | . | . | TGTGCCAGCAGTTCGCGACAGTCTAATGAAAAACTGTTTTTT | CASSSRQSNEKLFF
TRBJ2-6 | TRBV3-1/TRBV3-2 | TRBD1 | few | TGTGCCAGCAGCCCCGGTGAGGGACAGGGGATAACTGGGGCCAACGTCCTGACTTTC | CASSPGEGQGITGANVLTF
TRBJ2-7 | TRBV19 | TRBD1 | . | TGTGCCACCCGAGGGGGCCTGAGGTACGAGCAGTACTTC | CATRGGLRYEQYF
TRBJ1-5 | TRBV30 | TRBD1 | . | TGTGCCTGGAGGGGGACAGGGGGCCCTAATCAGCCCCAGCATTTT | CAWRGTGGPNQPQHF
TRBJ1-1 | TRBV5-4 | . | . | TGTGCCAGCAGCTTGGGGCCCGGGAATACTGAAGCTTTCTTT | CASSLGPGNTEAFF
TRBJ1-6 | TRBV10-3 | . | . | TGTGCCATCAGTGATAACAGGGCCACTTCACCCCTCCACTTT | CAISDNRATSPLHF
TRBJ2-1 | TRBV30 | TRBD1 | . | TGTGCCTGGGGCCGGGGACAGGGTTCCTACAATGAGCAGTTCTTC | CAWGRGQGSYNEQFF
TRBJ1-5 | TRBV4-2 | TRBD1 | . | TGTGCCAGCAGCCTCCGAACAGGGGAGAATCAGCCCCAGCATTTT | CASSLRTGENQPQHF
TRBJ1-2 | TRBV5-6 | . | . | TGTGCCAGCAGCTTGCGGGGGCTCCATGGCTACACCTTC | CASSLRGLHGYTF
TRBJ1-2 | TRBV5-1 | . | . | TGCGCCAGCAGCGAGGGGGACGGCTACACCTTC | CASSEGDGYTF
TRBJ1-5 | TRBV6-6 | TRBD1 | . | TGTGCCAGCAGTCGAACCCTACAGGGGAATCAGCCCCAGCATTTT | CASSRTLQGNQPQHF
TRBJ1-5 | TRBV7-6 | . | . | TGTGCCAGCACGGTCGGTGTAGATAGCAATCAGCCCCAGCATTTT | CASTVGVDSNQPQHF
TRBJ2-1 | TRBV7-6 | TRBD2 | . | TGTGCCAGCAGCTTAGCGGCGGGGGGGCCTTTCGAGCAGTTCTTC | CASSLAAGGPFEQFF
TRBJ1-2 | TRBV28 | TRBD1 | . | TGTGCCAGCAGGCTGACAGGGGGTGCCGGCTACACCTTC | CASRLTGGAGYTF
TRBJ1-1 | TRBV6-5 | TRBD1 | . | TGTGCCAGCAGATCAGGGGGCCGGACTGAAGCTTTCTTT | CASRSGGRTEAFF
TRBJ1-6 | TRBV9 | . | few | TGTGCCAGCACTCTGGGGACGGGCGCTAATTCACCCCTCCACTTT | CASTLGTGANSPLHF
TRBJ2-7 | TRBV27 | . | . | TGTGCCAGCAGCCACAAGGGGGCCTACGAGCAGTACTTC | CASSHKGAYEQYF
TRBJ2-3 | TRBV13 | . | . | TGTGCCAGCAGCTTATCCCCTGATACGCAGTATTTT | CASSLSPDTQYF
TRBJ2-3 | TRBV7-2 | . | . | TGTGCCAGCAGCTTATGGGGCGCAGATACGCAGTATTTT | CASSLWGADTQYF
TRBJ1-3 | TRBV9 | . | . | TGTGCCAGCAGGGCAGTGGGTGGAAACACCATATATTTT | CASRAVGGNTIYF
TRBJ2-7 | TRBV19 | TRBD2 | . | TGTGCCAGTAGTATAGACGGGACTAGTGTCTCCTACGAGCAGTACTTC | CASSIDGTSVSYEQYF
TRBJ1-2 | TRBV2 | . | few | TGTGCCAGCAGTGGTTTAGGGTTTGGCTACACCTTC | CASSGLGFGYTF
TRBJ1-6 | TRBV7-2 | . | . | TGTGCCAGCAGCTCTCCCAGAAATAATTCACCCCTCCACTTT | CASSSPRNNSPLHF
TRBJ2-7 | TRBV6-5 | . | few | TGTGCCAGCAGGACGGGGCACTACGAGCAGTACTTC | CASRTGHYEQYF
TRBJ2-3 | TRBV7-9 | TRBD1 | . | TGTGCCAGCAGCTTATTCCGACAGGGGGCAGCAGATACGCAGTATTTT | CASSLFRQGAADTQYF
TRBJ1-5 | TRBV2 | . | . | TGTGCCAGCAGTGGGGTTCCTAGCAATCAGCCCCAGCATTTT | CASSGVPSNQPQHF
TRBJ1-2 | TRBV18 | TRBD1 | . | TGTGCCAGCTCACCCTGGGACAGTAACTATGGCTACACCTTC | CASSPWDSNYGYTF
TRBJ1-1 | TRBV6-2/TRBV6-3 | . | . | TGTGCCAGCAGTTACCAGTTGAACACTGAAGCTTTCTTT | CASSYQLNTEAFF
TRBJ2-7 | TRBV5-4 | TRBD2 | . | TGTGCCAGCAGCCCCAGGACTAGCTCCGAGCAGTACTTC | CASSPRTSSEQYF
TRBJ2-5 | TRBV10-3 | . | . | TGTGCCATCAGTGAGCGGGAGACCCAGTACTTC | CAISERETQYF
TRBJ2-7 | TRBV6-2/TRBV6-3 | TRBD1 | . | TGTGCCAGCAGTGGGACAGGCCTCTCCTACGAGCAGTACTTC | CASSGTGLSYEQYF
TRBJ2-2 | TRBV7-2 | . | few | TGTGCCAGCAGCCCCACAATCCAGGGTATCAGGACCGGGGAGCTGTTTTTT | CASSPTIQGIRTGELFF
TRBJ2-1 | TRBV11-3 | . | . | TGTGCCAGCAGCCAAACTATAAGGGGTACCAGCTCCTACAATGAGCAGTTCTTC | CASSQTIRGTSSYNEQFF
TRBJ2-3 | TRBV6-1 | TRBD2 | . | TGTGCCAGCAGTGCTGGACTAGCGGGGGGGCCGGCAGATACGCAGTATTTT | CASSAGLAGGPADTQYF
TRBJ2-5 | TRBV5-1 | . | . | TGCGCCAGCAGCCGAGGGGAAGAGACCCAGTACTTC | CASSRGEETQYF
TRBJ2-3 | TRBV24-1 | . | . | TGTGCCACCAGTGAAAGTGGGGGCGCAGATACGCAGTATTTT | CATSESGGADTQYF
TRBJ2-6 | TRBV2 | TRBD1 | . | TGTGCCAGCAGCGTTGGACAGGGGCGAGGCTCTGGGGCCAACGTCCTGACTTTC | CASSVGQGRGSGANVLTF
TRBJ2-3 | TRBV10-2 | . | . | TGCGCCAGCAGTGAGCGGGGGCGCACAGATACGCAGTATTTT | CASSERGRTDTQYF
TRBJ1-5 | TRBV2 | TRBD1 | . | TGTGCCAGCAGGAGGGACAGGGGAGGTCAGCCCCAGCATTTT | CASRRDRGGQPQHF
TRBJ2-1 | TRBV7-2 | . | . | TGTGCCAGCAGCCAAATAAACTATGAGCAGTTCTTC | CASSQINYEQFF
TRBJ1-2 | TRBV6-2/TRBV6-3 | TRBD1 | . | TGTGCCAGCAGTTACCCGGGACAGGGGTTCGATGGCTACACCTTC | CASSYPGQGFDGYTF
TRBJ1-4 | TRBV6-5 | . | few | TGTGCCAGCAGCGTAACAGGGTCGCGGGAAAAACTGTTTTTT | CASSVTGSREKLFF
TRBJ2-1 | TRBV27 | . | . | TGTGCCAGCAGTTATATCCCGGGAAGTAGGGCAGCTGAGCAGTTCTTC | CASSYIPGSRAAEQFF
TRBJ1-1 | TRBV6-4 | . | . | TGTGCCAGCAAAAGGACAGCGAACACTGAAGCTTTCTTT | CASKRTANTEAFF
TRBJ1-4 | TRBV20-1 | TRBD1 | . | TGCAGTGCTAGTAAGCCACAGGGGAGGACTAATGAAAAACTGTTTTTT | CSASKPQGRTNEKLFF
TRBJ1-5 | TRBV11-2 | . | . | TGTGCCAGCAGCTCAACCCCACTTTGGGCCGGGCGGGGGCAGCCCCAGCATTTT | CASSSTPLWAGRGQPQHF